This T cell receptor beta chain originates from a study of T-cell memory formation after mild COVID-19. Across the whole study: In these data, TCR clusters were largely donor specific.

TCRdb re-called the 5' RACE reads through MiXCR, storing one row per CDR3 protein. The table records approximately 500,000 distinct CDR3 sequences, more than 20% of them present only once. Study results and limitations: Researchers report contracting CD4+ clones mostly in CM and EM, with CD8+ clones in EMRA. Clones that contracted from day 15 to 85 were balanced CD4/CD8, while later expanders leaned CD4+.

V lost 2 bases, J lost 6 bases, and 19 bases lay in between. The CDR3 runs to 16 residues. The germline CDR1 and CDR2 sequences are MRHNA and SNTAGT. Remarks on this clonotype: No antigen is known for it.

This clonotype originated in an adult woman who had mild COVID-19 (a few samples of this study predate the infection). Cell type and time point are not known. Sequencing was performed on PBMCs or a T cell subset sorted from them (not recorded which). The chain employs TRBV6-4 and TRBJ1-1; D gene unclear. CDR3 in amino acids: CASSDILTNPGAEAFF. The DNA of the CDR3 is TGTGCCAGCAGTGACATCCTCACAAATCCAGGAGCTGAAGCTTTCTTT.